This T cell receptor (beta chain) emerged from a study of human T cells and chemical hapten exposure. Overall study context: Sensitization employed 2% DPC on around 2 cm by around 2 cm of upper inner arm skin.

Overall study findings and caveats: After DPC sensitization, TCRs above 1 in 1000 frequency showed no change. As the donors had alopecia, their immune response may differ from healthy people's.

Via MiXCR, TCRdb re-called the RACE reads, giving one row per CDR3 protein. The table records some 90,000 distinct CDR3 sequences, 11% of them present only once. This CDR3 region has 15 residues. Germline loops: CDR1 KGHSY, CDR2 FQNENV. V lost 0 bases to trimming and J lost 7 bases; unmatched junction nucleotides: 2. Comment on this clonotype: Antigen specificity is unknown.

Stated time point: patch test 2, 6 weeks after DPC sensitization. Treatment given: therapeutic diphenylcyclopropenone sensitization with weekly scalp DPC. Sequenced material: whole blood, taken in connection with sensitization to the hapten diphenylcyclopropenone (DPC). This chain connects TRBV16 to TRBJ2-1, with 11 nucleotides matching TRBD2. The TCR originated in a woman aged 40 to 50 with alopecia areata. Some clones in this sample may be carry-over from other donors' samples. The CDR3 here is CASSQSLAGGNEQFF. The CDR3 DNA reads TGTGCCAGCAGCCAATCCCTAGCGGGGGGTAATGAGCAGTTCTTC.